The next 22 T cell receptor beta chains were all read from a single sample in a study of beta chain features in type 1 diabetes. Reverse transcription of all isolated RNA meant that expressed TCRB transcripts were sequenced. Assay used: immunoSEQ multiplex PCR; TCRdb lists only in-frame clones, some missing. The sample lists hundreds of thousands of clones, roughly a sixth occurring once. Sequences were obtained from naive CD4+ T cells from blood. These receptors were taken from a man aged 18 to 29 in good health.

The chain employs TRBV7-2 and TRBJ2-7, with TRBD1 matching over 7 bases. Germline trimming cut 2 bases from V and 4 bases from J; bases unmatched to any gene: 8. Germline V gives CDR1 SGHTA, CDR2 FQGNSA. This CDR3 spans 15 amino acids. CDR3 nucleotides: TGTGCCAGCAGCTTAAGGACAGGCCCCCAATACGAGCAGTACTTC. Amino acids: CASSLRTGPQYEQYF.

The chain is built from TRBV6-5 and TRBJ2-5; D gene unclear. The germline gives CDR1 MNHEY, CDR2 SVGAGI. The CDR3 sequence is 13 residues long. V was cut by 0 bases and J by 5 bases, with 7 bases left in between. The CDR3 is CASSYSGFETQYF. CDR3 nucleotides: TGTGCCAGCAGTTACTCGGGTTTCGAGACCCAGTACTTC.

CDR3 sequence (DNA): TGTGCCAGCAGTGAAGCACGCGGGGGTGCGCAGTTCTTC. Its translation is CASSEARGGAQFF. V and J are TRBV2 and TRBJ2-1, with TRBD2 identical over 7 bases. V was pared by 0 bases and J by 12 bases, with 5 bases of the junction left unmatched. In germline, CDR1 is SNHLY, CDR2 FYNNEI. This CDR3 is 13 amino acids long.

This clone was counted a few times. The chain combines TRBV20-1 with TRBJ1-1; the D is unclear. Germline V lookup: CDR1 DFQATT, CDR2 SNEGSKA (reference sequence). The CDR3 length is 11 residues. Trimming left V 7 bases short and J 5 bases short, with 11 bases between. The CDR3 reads CSVDGRTEAFF. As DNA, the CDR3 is TGCAGTGTAGACGGGCGTACTGAAGCTTTCTTT.

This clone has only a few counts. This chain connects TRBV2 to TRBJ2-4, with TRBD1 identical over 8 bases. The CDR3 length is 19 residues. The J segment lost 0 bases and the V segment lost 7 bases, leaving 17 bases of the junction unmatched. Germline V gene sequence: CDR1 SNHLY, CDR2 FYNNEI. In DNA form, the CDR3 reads TGTGCCAGCAATACCAGGGGGCTGGTGTGGGTTGAAGCCAAAAACATTCAGTACTTC. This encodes CASNTRGLVWVEAKNIQYF.

CDR3 amino acids: CASLRGTSTDTQYF. CDR3 sequence (DNA): TGCGCCAGCTTACGGGGAACTAGCACAGATACGCAGTATTTT. The chain combines TRBV5-1 with TRBJ2-3; D perhaps matches TRBD2 (5 bases). Germline V lookup: CDR1 SGHRS, CDR2 YFSETQ. The ends were cut back, 7 bases at V and 0 bases at J, with 12 bases in the middle. The CDR3 runs to 14 residues.

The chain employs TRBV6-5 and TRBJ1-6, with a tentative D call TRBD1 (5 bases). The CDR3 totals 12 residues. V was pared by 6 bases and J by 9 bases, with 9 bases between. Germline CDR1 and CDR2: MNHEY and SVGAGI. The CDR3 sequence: CASSRTTSPLHF. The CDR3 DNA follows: TGTGCCAGCAGCCGGACAACTTCACCCCTCCACTTT.

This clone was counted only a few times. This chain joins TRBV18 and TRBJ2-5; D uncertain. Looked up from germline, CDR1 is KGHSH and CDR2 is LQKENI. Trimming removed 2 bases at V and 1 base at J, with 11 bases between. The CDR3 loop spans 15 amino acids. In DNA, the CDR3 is TGTGCCAGCTCACCAATTAACGGAGTCCAAGAGACCCAGTACTTC. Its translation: CASSPINGVQETQYF.

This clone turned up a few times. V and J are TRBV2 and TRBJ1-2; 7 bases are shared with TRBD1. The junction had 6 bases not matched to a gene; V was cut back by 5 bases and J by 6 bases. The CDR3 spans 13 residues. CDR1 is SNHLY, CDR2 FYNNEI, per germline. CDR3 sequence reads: CASSRDRVDGYTF. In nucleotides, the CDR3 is TGTGCCAGCAGTCGAGACAGGGTGGATGGCTACACCTTC. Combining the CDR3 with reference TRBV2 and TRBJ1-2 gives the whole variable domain EPEVTQTPSHQVTQMGQEVILRCVPISNHLYFYWYRQILGQKVEFLVSFYNNEISEKSEIFDDQFSVERPDGSNFTLKIRSTKLEDSAMYFCASSRDRVDGYTFGSGTRLTVV.

CDR3 sequence: CASSRAGAPYNEQFF. CDR3 nucleotide sequence: TGCGCCAGCAGCCGGGCGGGAGCGCCCTACAATGAGCAGTTCTTC. The chain uses TRBV4-3 and TRBJ2-1, with 7 bases aligning to TRBD2. This CDR3 region has 15 residues. V lost 4 bases and J lost 2; bases outside the gene matches: 5. CDR1 is LGHNA and CDR2 is YSLEER in the germline V gene.

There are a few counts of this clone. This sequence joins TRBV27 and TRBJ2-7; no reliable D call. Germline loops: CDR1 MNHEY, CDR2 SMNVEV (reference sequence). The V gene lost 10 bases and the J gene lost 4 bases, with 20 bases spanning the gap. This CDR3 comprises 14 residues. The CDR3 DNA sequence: TGTGCCACCAATAGCCCCTCGAGGAGTTACGAGCAGTACTTC. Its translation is CATNSPSRSYEQYF.

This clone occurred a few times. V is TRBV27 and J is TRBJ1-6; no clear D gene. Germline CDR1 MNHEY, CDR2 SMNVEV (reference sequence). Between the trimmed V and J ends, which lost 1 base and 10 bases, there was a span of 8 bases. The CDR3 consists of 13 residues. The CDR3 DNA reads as TGTGCCAGCAGTTTATACGTCAACTCACCCCTCCACTTT. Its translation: CASSLYVNSPLHF.

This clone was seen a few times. The CDR3 DNA follows: TGCGCCAGCAGCTTGGGTCGATACGAGCAGTACTTC. This gives the protein CASSLGRYEQYF. The rearrangement joins TRBV5-1 to TRBJ2-7; D gene ambiguous. The ends were cut back, 0 bases at V and 4 bases at J, with 5 bases in the middle. Germline V lookup: CDR1 SGHRS, CDR2 YFSETQ. CDR3 length: 12 amino acids.

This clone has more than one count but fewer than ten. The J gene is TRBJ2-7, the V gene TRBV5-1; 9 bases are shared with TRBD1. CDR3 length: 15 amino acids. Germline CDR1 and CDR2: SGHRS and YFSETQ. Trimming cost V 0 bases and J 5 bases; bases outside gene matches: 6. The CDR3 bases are TGCGCCAGCAGCTTGGTGGGACAGGGTAACCACGAGCAGTACTTC. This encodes CASSLVGQGNHEQYF. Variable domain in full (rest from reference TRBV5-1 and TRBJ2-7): KAGVTQTPRYLIKTRGQQVTLSCSPISGHRSVSWYQQTPGQGLQFLFEYFSETQRNKGNFPGRFSGRQFSNSRSEMNVSTLELGDSALYLCASSLVGQGNHEQYFGPGTRLTVT.

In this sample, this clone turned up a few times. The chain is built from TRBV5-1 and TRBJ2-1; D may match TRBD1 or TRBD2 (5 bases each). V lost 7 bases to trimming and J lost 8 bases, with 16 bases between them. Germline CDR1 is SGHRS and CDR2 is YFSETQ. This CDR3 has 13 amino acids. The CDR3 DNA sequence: TGCGCCAGCCACCGGGGACCAGGTGATGAGCAGTTCTTC. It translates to CASHRGPGDEQFF.

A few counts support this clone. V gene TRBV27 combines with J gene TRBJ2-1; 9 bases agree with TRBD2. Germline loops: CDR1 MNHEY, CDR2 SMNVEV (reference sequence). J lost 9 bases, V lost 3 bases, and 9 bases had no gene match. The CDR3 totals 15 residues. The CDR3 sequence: CASSFPSGVKSEQFF. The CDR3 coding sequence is TGTGCCAGCAGTTTCCCTAGCGGGGTTAAAAGTGAGCAGTTCTTC.

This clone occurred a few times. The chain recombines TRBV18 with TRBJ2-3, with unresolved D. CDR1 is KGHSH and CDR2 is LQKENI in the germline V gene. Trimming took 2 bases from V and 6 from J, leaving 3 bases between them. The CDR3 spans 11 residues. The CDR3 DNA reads TGTGCCAGCTCACCAATCGATACGCAGTATTTT. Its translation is CASSPIDTQYF.

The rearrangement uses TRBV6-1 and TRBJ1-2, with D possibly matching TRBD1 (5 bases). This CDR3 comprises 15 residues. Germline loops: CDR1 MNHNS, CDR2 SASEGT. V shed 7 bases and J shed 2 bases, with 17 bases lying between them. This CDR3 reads CASTPAGVGNYGYTF. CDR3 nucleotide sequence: TGTGCCAGCACCCCAGCGGGGGTTGGGAACTATGGCTACACCTTC.

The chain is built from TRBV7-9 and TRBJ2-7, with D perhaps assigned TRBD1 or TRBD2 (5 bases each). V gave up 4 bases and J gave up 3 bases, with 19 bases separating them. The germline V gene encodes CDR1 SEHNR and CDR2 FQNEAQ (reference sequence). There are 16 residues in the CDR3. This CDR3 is CASSSPGTFPLYEQYF. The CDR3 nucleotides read TGTGCCAGCAGCTCCCCCGGGACCTTTCCCCTCTACGAGCAGTACTTC.

CDR3 protein: CASSYRDLNYGYTF. The CDR3 bases are TGTGCCAGCAGTTACCGGGACTTAAACTATGGCTACACCTTC. The chain joins TRBV6-5 to TRBJ1-2; D possibly corresponds to TRBD1 (5 bases). V lost 2 bases and J lost 2, with 9 bases in between. CDR1 MNHEY and CDR2 SVGAGI come from the germline V gene. This CDR3 is built from 14 residues.

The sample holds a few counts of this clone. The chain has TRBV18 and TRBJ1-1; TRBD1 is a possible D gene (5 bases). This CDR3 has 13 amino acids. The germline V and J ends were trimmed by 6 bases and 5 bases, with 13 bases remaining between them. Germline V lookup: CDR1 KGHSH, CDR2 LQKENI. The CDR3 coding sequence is TGTGCCAGCTCCACCGAGGAGGGGACTGAAGCTTTCTTT. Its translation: CASSTEEGTEAFF.

This chain's CDR3 is CASSELRKETQYF. The CDR3 DNA sequence: TGTGCCAGCAGTGAACTCAGGAAAGAGACCCAGTACTTC. The chain employs TRBV2 and TRBJ2-5; D remains ambiguous. The length of the CDR3 is 13 residues. CDR1 and CDR2 from the germline V gene are SNHLY and FYNNEI. The ends were cut back, 2 bases at V and 3 bases at J, with 7 bases in the middle.